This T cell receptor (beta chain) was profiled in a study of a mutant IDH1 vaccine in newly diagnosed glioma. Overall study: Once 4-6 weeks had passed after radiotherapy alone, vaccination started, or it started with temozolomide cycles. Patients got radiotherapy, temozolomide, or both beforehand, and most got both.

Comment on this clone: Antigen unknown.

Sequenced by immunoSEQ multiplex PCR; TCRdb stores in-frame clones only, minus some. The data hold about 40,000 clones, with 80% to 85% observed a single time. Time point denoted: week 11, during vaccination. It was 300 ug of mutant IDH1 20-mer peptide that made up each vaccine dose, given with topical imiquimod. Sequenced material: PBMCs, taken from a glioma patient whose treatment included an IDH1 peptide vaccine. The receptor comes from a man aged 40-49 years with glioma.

The CDR3 bases are TGTGCCAGCAGCGTCGGGACTGCTGAGTACGAGCAGTACTTC. It codes for CASSVGTAEYEQYF. The chain combines TRBV9 with TRBJ2-7; perhaps TRBD2 as D (6 bases). With 2 bases removed from V and 4 bases from J, the gap between germline ends came to 13 bases. This CDR3 contains 14 residues. The V gene's germline CDR1 is SGDLS and CDR2 YYNGEE.